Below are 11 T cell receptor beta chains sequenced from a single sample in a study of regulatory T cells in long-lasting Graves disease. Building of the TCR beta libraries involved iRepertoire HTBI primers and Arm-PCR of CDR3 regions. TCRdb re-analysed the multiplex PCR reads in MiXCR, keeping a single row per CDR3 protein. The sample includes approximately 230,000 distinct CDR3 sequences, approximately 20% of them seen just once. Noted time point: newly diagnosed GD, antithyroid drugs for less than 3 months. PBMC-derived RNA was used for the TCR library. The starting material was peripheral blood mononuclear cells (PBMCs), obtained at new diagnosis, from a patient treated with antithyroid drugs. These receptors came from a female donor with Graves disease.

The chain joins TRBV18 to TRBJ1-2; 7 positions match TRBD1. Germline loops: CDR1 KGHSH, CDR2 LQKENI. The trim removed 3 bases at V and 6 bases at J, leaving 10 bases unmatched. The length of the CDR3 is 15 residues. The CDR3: CASSPIQGTGHGYTF. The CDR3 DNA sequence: TGTGCCAGCTCACCGATACAGGGGACTGGGCATGGCTACACCTTC.

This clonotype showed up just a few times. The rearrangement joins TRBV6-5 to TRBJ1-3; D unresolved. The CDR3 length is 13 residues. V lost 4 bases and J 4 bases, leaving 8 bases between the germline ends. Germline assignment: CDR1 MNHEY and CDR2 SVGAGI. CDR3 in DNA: TGTGCCAGCAGTTTAGACTCGGGAAACACCATATATTTT. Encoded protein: CASSLDSGNTIYF.

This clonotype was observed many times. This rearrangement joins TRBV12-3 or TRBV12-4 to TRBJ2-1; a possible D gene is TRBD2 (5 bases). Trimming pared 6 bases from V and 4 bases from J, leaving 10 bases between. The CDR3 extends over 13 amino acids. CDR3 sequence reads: CASRPSQYNEQFF. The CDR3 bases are TGTGCCAGCAGGCCTAGCCAGTACAATGAGCAGTTCTTC.

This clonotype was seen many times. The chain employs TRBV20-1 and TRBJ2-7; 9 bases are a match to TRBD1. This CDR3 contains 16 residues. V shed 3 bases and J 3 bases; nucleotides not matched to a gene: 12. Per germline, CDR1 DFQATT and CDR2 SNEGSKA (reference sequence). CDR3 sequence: CSARGSGGQGFYEQYF. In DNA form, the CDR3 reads TGCAGTGCTAGGGGGAGTGGGGGACAGGGTTTCTACGAGCAGTACTTC.

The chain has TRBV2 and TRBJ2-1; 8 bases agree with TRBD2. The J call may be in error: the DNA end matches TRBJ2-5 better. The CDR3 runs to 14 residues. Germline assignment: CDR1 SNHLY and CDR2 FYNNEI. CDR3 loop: CASSGSGSVETQYF. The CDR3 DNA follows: TGTGCCAGCAGCGGGAGCGGGAGCGTGGAGACCCAGTACTTC.

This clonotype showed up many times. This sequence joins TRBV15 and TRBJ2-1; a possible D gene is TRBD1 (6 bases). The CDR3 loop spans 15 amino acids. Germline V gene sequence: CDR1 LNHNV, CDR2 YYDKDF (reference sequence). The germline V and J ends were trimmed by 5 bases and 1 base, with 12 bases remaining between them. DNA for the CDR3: TGTGCCACCAGCCCCCTCCAGGGGTCCTACAATGAGCAGTTCTTC. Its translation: CATSPLQGSYNEQFF.

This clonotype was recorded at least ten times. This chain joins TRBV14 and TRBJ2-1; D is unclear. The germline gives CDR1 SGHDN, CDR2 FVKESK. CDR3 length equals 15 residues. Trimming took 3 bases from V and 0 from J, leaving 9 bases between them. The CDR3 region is CASSHGFSSYNEQFF. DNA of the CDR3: TGTGCCAGCAGCCATGGCTTTAGCTCCTACAATGAGCAGTTCTTC.

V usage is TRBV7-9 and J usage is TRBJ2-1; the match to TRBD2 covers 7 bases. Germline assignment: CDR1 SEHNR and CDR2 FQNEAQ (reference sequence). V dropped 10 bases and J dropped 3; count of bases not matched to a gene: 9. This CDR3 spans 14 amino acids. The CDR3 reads CATQSSGNYNEQFF. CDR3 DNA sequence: TGTGCCACCCAGTCCAGCGGGAACTACAATGAGCAGTTCTTC.

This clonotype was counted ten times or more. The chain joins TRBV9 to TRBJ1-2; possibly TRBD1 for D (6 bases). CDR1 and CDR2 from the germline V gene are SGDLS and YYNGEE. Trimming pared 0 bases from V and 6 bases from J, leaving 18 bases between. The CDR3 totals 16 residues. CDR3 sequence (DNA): TGTGCCAGCAGCGTAGTAGAGAATGGACAGAAAGATGGCTACACCTTC. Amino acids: CASSVVENGQKDGYTF. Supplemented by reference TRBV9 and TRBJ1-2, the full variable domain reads DSGVTQTPKHLITATGQRVTLRCSPRSGDLSVYWYQQSLDQGLQFLIQYYNGEERAKGNILERFSAQQFPDLHSELNLSSLELGDSALYFCASSVVENGQKDGYTFGSGTRLTVV.

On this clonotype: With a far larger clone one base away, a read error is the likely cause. CDR3 sequence: CASSLERRDSLLHF. DNA of the CDR3: TGTGCCAGCAGCTTAGAGCGCAGGGATTCACTCCTCCACTTT. The chain is built from TRBV11-3 and TRBJ1-6; D is possibly TRBD1 (5 bases). CDR1 is SGHNT, CDR2 YENEEA, per germline. The CDR3 length is 14 residues.

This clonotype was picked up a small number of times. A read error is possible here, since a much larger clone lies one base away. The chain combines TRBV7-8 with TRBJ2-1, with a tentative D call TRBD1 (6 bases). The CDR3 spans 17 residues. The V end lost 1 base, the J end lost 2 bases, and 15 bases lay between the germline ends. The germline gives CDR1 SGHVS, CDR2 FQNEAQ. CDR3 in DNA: TGTGCCAGCAGCTTAGGTACCGGGGCAGGGGCCTACAATGAGCAGTTCTTC. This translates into CASSLGTGAGAYNEQFF.